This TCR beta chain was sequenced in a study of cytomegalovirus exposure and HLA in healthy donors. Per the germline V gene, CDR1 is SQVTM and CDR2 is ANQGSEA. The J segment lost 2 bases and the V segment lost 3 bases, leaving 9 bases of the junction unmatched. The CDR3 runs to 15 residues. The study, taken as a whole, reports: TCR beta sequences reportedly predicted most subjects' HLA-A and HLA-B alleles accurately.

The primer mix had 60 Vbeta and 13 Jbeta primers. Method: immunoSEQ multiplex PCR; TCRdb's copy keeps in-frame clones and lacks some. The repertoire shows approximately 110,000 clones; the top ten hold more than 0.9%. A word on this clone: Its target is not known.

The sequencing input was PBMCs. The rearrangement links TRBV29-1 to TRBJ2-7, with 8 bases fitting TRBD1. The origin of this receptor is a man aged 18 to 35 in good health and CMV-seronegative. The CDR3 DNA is TGCAGCGTTGAGCTGTCCGGGACAGGAGCCTACGAGCAGTACTTC. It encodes CSVELSGTGAYEQYF.